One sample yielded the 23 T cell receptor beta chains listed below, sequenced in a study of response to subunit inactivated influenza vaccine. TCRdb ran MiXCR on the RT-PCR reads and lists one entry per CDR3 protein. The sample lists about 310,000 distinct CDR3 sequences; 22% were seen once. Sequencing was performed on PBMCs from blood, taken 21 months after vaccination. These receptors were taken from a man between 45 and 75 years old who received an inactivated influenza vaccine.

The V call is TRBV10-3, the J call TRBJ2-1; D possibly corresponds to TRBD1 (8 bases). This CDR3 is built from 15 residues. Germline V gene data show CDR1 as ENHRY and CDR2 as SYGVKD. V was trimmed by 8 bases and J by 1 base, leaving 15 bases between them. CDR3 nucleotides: TGTGCCATCCGGGAGGACAGGGCGTCCTACAATGAGCAGTTCTTC. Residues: CAIREDRASYNEQFF.

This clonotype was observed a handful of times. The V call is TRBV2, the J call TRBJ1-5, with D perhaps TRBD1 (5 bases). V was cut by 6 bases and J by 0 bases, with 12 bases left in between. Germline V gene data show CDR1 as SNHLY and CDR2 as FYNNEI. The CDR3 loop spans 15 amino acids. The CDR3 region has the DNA TGTGCCAGCAGGACCCGGGACGGTAGCAATCAGCCCCAGCATTTT. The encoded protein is CASRTRDGSNQPQHF.

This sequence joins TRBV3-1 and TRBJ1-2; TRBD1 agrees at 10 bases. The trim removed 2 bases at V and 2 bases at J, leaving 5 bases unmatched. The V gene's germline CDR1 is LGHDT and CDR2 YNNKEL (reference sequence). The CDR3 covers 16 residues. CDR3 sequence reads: CASSQTGTGDNYGYTF. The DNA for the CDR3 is TGTGCCAGCAGCCAAACCGGGACAGGGGACAACTATGGCTACACCTTC.

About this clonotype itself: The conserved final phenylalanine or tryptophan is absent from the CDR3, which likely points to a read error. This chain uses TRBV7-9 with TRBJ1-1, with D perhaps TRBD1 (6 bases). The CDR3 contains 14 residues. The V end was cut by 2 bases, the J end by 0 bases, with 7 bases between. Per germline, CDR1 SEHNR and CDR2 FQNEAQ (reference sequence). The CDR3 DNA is TGTGCCAGCAGCTTACAGGGGCTGAACACTGAAGCTTTCTTA. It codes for CASSLQGLNTEAFL.

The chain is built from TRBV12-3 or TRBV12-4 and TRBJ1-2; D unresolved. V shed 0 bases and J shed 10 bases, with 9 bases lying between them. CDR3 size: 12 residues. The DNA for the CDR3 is TGTGCCAGCAGTTTAGCGACCAGCCTCTACACCTTC. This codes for CASSLATSLYTF.

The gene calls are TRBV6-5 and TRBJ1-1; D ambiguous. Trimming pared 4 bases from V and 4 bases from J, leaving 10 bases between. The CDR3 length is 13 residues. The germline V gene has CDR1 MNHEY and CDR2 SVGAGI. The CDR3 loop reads CASSSATLTEAFF. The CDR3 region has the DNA TGTGCCAGCAGTTCGGCAACTCTCACTGAAGCTTTCTTT.

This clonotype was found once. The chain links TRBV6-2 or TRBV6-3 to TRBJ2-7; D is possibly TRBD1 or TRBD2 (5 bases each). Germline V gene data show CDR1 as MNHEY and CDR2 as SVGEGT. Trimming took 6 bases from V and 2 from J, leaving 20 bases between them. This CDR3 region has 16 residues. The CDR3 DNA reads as TGTGCCAGCAGCCACCAGCTCGGGACGGCAACCTACGAGCAGTACTTC. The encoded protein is CASSHQLGTATYEQYF.

The CDR3 DNA sequence: TGTGCCAGCAGCTTAGGACTAGCGGGCCCCGAACGAGAGACCCAGTACTTC. This translates into CASSLGLAGPERETQYF. V gene TRBV7-7 combines with J gene TRBJ2-5; 10 bases are a match to TRBD2. The germline V gene encodes CDR1 SSHAT and CDR2 FNYEAQ (reference sequence). This CDR3 has 17 residues. V shed 1 base, J shed 4 bases, and the junction held 9 bases outside the gene matches.

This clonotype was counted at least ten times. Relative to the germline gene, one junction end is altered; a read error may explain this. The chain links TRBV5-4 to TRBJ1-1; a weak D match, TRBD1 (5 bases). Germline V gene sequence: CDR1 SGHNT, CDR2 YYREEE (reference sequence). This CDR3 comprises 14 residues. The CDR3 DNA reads TGCGCCAGCAGCTTGGAGGGGCGGAACACTGAAGCTTTCTTT. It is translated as CASSLEGRNTEAFF.

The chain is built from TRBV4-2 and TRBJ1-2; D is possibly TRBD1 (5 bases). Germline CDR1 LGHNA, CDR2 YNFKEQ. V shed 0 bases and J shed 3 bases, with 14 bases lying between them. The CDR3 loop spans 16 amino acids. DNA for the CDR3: TGTGCCAGCAGCCAAGATGTAGCAGGGATGGACTATGGCTACACCTTC. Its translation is CASSQDVAGMDYGYTF.

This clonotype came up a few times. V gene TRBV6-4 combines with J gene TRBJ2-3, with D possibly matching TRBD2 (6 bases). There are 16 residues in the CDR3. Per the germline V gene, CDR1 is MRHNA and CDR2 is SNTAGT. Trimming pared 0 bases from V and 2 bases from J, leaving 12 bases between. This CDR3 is CASSDSGGGPTDTQYF. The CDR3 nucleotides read TGTGCCAGCAGTGACTCGGGGGGTGGTCCCACAGATACGCAGTATTTT.

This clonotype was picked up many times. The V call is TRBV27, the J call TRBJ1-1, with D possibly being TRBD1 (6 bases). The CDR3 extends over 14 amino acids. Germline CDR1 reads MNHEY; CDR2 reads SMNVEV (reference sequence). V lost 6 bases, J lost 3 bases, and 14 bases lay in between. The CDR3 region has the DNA TGTGCCAGCAGAATTAACAGGGCGGACACTGAAGCTTTCTTT. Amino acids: CASRINRADTEAFF.

The CDR3 is CASSRGTSGANEQFF. The DNA of the CDR3 is TGTGCCAGCAGTAGGGGGACTAGCGGAGCCAATGAGCAGTTCTTC. The gene calls are TRBV27 and TRBJ2-1; 11 positions match TRBD2. The junction had 6 bases not matched to a gene; V was cut back by 5 bases and J by 6 bases. Germline values: CDR1 MNHEY, CDR2 SMNVEV (reference sequence). The CDR3 runs 15 residues.

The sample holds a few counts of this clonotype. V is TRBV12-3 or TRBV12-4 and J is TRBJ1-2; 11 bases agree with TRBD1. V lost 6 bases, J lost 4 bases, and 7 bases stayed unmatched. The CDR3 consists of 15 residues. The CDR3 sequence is CASSRPGQGGYGYTF. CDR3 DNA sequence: TGTGCCAGCAGCCGCCCGGGACAGGGGGGCTATGGCTACACCTTC.

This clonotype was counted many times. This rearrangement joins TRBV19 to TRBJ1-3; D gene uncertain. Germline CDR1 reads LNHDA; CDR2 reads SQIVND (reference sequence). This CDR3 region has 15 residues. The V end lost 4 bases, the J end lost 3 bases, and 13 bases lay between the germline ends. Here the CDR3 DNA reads TGTGCCAGTAGTAAGTCCGCCGTCGGTGGAAACACCATATATTTT. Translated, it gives CASSKSAVGGNTIYF.

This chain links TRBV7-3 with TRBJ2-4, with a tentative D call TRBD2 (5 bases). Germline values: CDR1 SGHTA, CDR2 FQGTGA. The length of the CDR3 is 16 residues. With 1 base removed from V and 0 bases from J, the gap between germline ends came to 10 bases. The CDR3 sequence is CASSLIRREAKNIQYF. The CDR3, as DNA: TGTGCCAGCAGCTTAATACGTCGGGAAGCCAAAAACATTCAGTACTTC.

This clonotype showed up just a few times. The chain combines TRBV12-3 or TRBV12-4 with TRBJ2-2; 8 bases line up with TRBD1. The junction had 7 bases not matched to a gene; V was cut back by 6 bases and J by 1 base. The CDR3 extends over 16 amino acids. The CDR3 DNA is TGTGCCAGCAGGGCAGACAGGGGCGAGAACACCGGGGAGCTGTTTTTT. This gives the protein CASRADRGENTGELFF.

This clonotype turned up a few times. In DNA, the CDR3 is TGTGCCACCGGGGACAAAAACTACAATGAGCAGTTCTTC. It codes for CATGDKNYNEQFF. The chain carries TRBV24-1 and TRBJ2-1, with a weak D call TRBD1 (6 bases). CDR3 length: 13 amino acids. Germline CDR1 and CDR2: KGHDR and SFDVKD. The ends were cut back, 9 bases at V and 3 bases at J, with 11 bases in the middle.

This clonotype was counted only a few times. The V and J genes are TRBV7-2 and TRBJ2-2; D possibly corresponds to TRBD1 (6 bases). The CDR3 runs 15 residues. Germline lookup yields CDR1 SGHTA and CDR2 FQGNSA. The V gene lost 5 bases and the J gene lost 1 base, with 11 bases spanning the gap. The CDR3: CASSPMGQNTGELFF. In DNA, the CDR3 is TGTGCCAGCAGCCCGATGGGACAGAACACCGGGGAGCTGTTTTTT.

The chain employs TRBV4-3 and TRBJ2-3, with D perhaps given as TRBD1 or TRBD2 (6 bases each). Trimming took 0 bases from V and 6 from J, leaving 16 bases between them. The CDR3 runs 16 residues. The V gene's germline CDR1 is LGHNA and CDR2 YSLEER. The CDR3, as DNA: TGCGCCAGCAGCCAAGAAGCCGGGGGCAAAAGTGATACGCAGTATTTT. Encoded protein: CASSQEAGGKSDTQYF.

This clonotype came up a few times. CDR3 in amino acids: CSARDRARSDGYTF. CDR3 nucleotide sequence: TGCAGTGCTAGAGATCGGGCCAGGAGTGATGGCTACACCTTC. This sequence joins TRBV20-1 and TRBJ1-2; no clear D. Trimming removed 0 bases at V and 6 bases at J, with 14 bases between. Per germline, CDR1 DFQATT and CDR2 SNEGSKA (reference sequence). The CDR3 contains 14 residues.

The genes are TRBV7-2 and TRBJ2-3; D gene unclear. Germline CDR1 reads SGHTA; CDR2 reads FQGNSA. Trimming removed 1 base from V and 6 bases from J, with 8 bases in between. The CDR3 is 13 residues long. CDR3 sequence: CASSLGKEDTQYF. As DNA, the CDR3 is TGTGCCAGCAGCTTAGGAAAGGAGGATACGCAGTATTTT.

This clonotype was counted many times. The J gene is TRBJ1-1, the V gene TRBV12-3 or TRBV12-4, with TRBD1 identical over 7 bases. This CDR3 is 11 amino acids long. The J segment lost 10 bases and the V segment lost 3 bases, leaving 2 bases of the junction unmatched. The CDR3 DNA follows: TGTGCCAGCAGTTTCGGACAGGTAGCTTTCTTT. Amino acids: CASSFGQVAFF.